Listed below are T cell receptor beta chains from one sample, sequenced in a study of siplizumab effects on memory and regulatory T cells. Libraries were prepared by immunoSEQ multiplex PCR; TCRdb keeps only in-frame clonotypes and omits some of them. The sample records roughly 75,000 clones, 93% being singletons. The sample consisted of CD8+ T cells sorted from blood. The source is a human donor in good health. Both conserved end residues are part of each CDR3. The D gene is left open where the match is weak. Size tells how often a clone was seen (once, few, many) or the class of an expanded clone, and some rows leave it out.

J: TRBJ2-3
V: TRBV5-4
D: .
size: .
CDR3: CASSSGTDTQYF
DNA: TGTGCCAGCAGCTCAGGCACAGATACGCAGTATTTT

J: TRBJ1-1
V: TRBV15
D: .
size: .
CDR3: CATSRVGGAEAFF
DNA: TGTGCCACCAGCAGAGTCGGAGGGGCTGAAGCTTTCTTT

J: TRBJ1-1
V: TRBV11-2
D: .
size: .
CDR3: CASSLDGVGTEAFF
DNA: TGTGCCAGCAGCTTAGACGGGGTTGGAACTGAAGCTTTCTTT

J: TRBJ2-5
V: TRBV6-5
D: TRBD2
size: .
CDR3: CASSGTSGGDETQYF
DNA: TGTGCCAGCAGCGGGACTAGCGGGGGGGACGAGACCCAGTACTTC

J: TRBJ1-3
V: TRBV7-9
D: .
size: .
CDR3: CASSPGGGNTIYF
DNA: TGTGCCAGCAGCCCTGGGGGCGGAAACACCATATATTTT

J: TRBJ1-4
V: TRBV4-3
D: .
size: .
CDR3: CASSQVPEKLFF
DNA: TGCGCCAGCAGCCAAGTGCCTGAAAAACTGTTTTTT

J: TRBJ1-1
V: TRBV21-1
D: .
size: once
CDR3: CASSNHGHPNTEAFF
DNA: TGTGCCAGCAGCAATCATGGACACCCGAACACTGAAGCTTTCTTT

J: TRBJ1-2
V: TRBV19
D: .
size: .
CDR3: CASSLPTDGYTF
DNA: TGTGCCAGTAGTCTCCCGACAGATGGCTACACCTTC

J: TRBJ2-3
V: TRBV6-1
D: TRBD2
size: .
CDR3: CASRLAGSTDTQYF
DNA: TGTGCCAGCAGGCTAGCGGGCAGCACAGATACGCAGTATTTT

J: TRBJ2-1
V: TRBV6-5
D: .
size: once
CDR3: CASSYRTGEQFF
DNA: TGTGCCAGCAGTTACCGAACGGGTGAGCAGTTCTTC

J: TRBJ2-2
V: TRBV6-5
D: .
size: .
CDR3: CASPGVGTGELFF
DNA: TGTGCCAGTCCAGGGGTTGGCACCGGGGAGCTGTTTTTT

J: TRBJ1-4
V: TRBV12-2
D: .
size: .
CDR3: CASRLGMGDRGRGTNEKLFF
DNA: TGTGCAAGTCGCTTAGGGATGGGAGACAGGGGGCGAGGTACTAATGAAAAACTGTTTTTT

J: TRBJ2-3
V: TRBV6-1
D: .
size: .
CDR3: CASSEEVTGGADTQYF
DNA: TGTGCCAGCAGTGAAGAGGTTACAGGGGGGGCAGATACGCAGTATTTT

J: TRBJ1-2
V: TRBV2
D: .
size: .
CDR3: CASSDLGASGYTF
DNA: TGTGCCAGCAGTGACCTGGGAGCGTCTGGCTACACCTTC

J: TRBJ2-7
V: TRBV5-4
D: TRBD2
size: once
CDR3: CASSLLAAPSYEQYF
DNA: TGTGCCAGCAGCCTACTAGCGGCTCCCTCCTACGAGCAGTACTTC

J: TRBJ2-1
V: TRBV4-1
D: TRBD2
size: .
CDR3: CASSFSGGTDEQFF
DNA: TGCGCCAGCAGCTTTAGCGGGGGGACGGACGAGCAGTTCTTC

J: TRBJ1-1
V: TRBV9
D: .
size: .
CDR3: CASSVAGNMNTEAFF
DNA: TGTGCCAGCAGCGTAGCCGGCAACATGAACACTGAAGCTTTCTTT

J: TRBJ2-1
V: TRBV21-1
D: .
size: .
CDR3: CASNLRKGGAGGPSYNEQFF
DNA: TGTGCCAGCAACCTAAGGAAGGGAGGAGCGGGGGGGCCTTCCTACAATGAGCAGTTCTTC

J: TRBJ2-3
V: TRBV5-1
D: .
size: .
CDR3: CASSLEIFTDTQYF
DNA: TGCGCCAGCAGCTTAGAGATTTTCACAGATACGCAGTATTTT

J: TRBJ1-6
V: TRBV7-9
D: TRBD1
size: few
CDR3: CASSAGTGGSPLHF
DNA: TGTGCCAGCAGCGCCGGGACAGGGGGTTCACCCCTCCACTTT

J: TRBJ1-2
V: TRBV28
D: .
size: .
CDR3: CASSPQGTGNYGYTF
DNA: TGTGCCAGCAGCCCTCAGGGGACCGGGAACTATGGCTACACCTTC

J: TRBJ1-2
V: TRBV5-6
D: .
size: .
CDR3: CASSLEKVLYGYTF
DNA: TGTGCCAGCAGCTTGGAAAAGGTCCTCTATGGCTACACCTTC

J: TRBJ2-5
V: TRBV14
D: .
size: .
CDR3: CASSHHEETQYF
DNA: TGTGCCAGCAGCCACCACGAAGAGACCCAGTACTTC